This T cell receptor beta chain appears in the sequencing data of a study of glioma-infiltrating T cells. General observations from the study: Very few CDR3 sequences were shared between tissue and blood. Non-neoplastic patients had below-expected tissue-blood divergence, while all gliomas exceeded expectation.

Amplification of TCR alpha and beta CDR3 regions from RNA used iRepertoire nested multiplex PCR. One-step reverse transcription and amplification started from about 100-400 ng of tissue mRNA or PBMC total RNA. TCRdb re-called the multiplex PCR reads through MiXCR, storing one row per CDR3 protein. The sample has roughly 120,000 distinct CDR3 sequences, less than 30% seen once; the top ten hold 35%. This clonotype was picked up many times. Its antigen is still unknown. V gave up 3 bases and J gave up 2 bases, with 9 bases separating them. Germline values: CDR1 LGHNA, CDR2 YSLEER. The CDR3 covers 14 residues.

The gene calls are TRBV4-3 and TRBJ2-3; D remains ambiguous. The specimen sequenced was glioma tissue, nonneoplastic brain tissue, or PBMCs (not recorded which). This clonotype was sampled from a human donor with low-grade glioma or glioblastoma, undergoing nonglioma brain surgery, or in good health (not recorded which). The CDR3 region has the DNA TGCGCCAGCAGCCATCGTCGTCCCACAGATACGCAGTATTTT. The encoded protein is CASSHRRPTDTQYF.